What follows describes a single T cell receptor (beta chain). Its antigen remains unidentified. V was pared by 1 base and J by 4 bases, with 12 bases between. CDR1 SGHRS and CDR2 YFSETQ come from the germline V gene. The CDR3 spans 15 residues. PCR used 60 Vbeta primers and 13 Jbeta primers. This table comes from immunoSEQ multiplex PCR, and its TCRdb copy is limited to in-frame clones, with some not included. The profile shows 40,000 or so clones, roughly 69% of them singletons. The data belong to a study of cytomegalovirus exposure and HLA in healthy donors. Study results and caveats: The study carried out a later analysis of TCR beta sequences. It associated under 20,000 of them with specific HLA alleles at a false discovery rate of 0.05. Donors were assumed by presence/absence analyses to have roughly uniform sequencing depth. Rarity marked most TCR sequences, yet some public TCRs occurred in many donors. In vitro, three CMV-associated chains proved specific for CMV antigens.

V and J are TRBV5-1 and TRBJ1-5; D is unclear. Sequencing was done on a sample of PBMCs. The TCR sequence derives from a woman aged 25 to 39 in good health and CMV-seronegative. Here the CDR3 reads CASSLSGERNQPQHF. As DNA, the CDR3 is TGCGCCAGCAGCTTGTCCGGGGAAAGGAATCAGCCCCAGCATTTT.